These 21 T cell receptor beta chains originate from one sample sequenced in a study of cytomegalovirus exposure and HLA in healthy donors. Both 60 Vbeta primers and 13 Jbeta primers went into the PCR. Generated by immunoSEQ multiplex PCR, the TCRdb table keeps only in-frame clones and is missing some. The repertoire holds under 200,000 clones, with about three quarters as singletons. The specimen sequenced was PBMCs. Source of these receptors: a female donor in good health and CMV-seronegative.

The genes are TRBV2 and TRBJ1-2, with 7 positions matching TRBD1. V was pared by 5 bases and J by 4 bases, with 7 bases of the junction left unmatched. The CDR3 extends over 14 amino acids. The germline V gene has CDR1 SNHLY and CDR2 FYNNEI. Here the CDR3 reads CASSPQTGTYGYTF. The CDR3 bases are TGTGCCAGCAGTCCACAGACAGGGACCTATGGCTACACCTTC.

The V call is TRBV11-2, the J call TRBJ2-7; TRBD1 might be the D (5 bases). The CDR3 covers 15 residues. With 4 bases removed from V and 4 bases from J, the gap between germline ends came to 17 bases. In germline, CDR1 is SGHAT, CDR2 FQNNGV. The CDR3 DNA is TGTGCCAGCAGCTCCGATGGGTCAGGGTTGTACGAGCAGTACTTC. It specifies CASSSDGSGLYEQYF.

The V gene is TRBV7-2, the J gene TRBJ2-3, with D unclear. Trimming took off 1 base at V and 5 bases at J, with 4 bases between the two ends. The CDR3 has 12 amino acids. From germline, CDR1 is SGHTA and CDR2 FQGNSA. DNA for the CDR3: TGTGCCAGCAGCTTAGATCTAGATACGCAGTATTTT. It translates to CASSLDLDTQYF.

The chain couples TRBV5-1 to TRBJ2-3; no firm D call. The CDR3 contains 14 residues. Germline values: CDR1 SGHRS, CDR2 YFSETQ. Trimming removed 3 bases at V and 4 bases at J, with 12 bases between. In nucleotides, the CDR3 is TGCGCCAGCAGCTCCCTAGAAACCGCAGATACGCAGTATTTT. Amino acid sequence: CASSSLETADTQYF.

This clone was counted a few times. J is TRBJ1-4 and V is TRBV15, with a tentative D call TRBD1 (6 bases). The CDR3 has 15 residues. Trimming pared 0 bases from V and 3 bases from J, leaving 8 bases between. Germline assignment: CDR1 LNHNV and CDR2 YYDKDF (reference sequence). This chain's CDR3 is CATSRDKGANEKLFF. The DNA of the CDR3 is TGTGCCACCAGCAGAGATAAGGGGGCTAATGAAAAACTGTTTTTT.

The V gene is TRBV7-8, the J gene TRBJ2-7; TRBD2 might be the D (5 bases). CDR3 length equals 13 residues. Trimming removed 3 bases from V and 2 bases from J, with 8 bases in between. Germline V gene data show CDR1 as SGHVS and CDR2 as FQNEAQ. The DNA of the CDR3 is TGTGCCAGCAGCTTTCCCGGGGCCTACGAGCAGTACTTC. Its protein product is CASSFPGAYEQYF.

The J gene is TRBJ1-1, the V gene TRBV6-1; D gene unclear. Germline V gene lookup returns CDR1 MNHNS and CDR2 SASEGT. V lost 4 bases and J lost 1, with 10 bases in between. The CDR3 extends over 14 amino acids. The CDR3 coding sequence is TGTGCCAGCAGTGCCGGGTCGGGGAACACTGAAGCTTTCTTT. Translated: CASSAGSGNTEAFF.

V usage is TRBV4-3 and J usage is TRBJ2-6; the match to TRBD1 covers 8 bases. This CDR3 has 18 amino acids. Trimming at V came to 4 bases and at J to 0 bases, leaving 8 bases not matched to a gene. Germline V gives CDR1 LGHNA, CDR2 YSLEER. CDR3: CASSRKGGQGSGANVLTF. The CDR3 region has the DNA TGCGCCAGCAGCCGAAAAGGAGGACAGGGCTCTGGGGCCAACGTCCTGACTTTC.

The chain uses TRBV7-8 and TRBJ1-6, with D tentatively TRBD1 (6 bases). CDR1 is SGHVS and CDR2 is FQNEAQ in the germline V gene. The CDR3 totals 14 residues. The V end was cut by 4 bases, the J end by 7 bases, with 11 bases between. The CDR3 protein is CASSYQGKNSPLHF. CDR3 nucleotide sequence: TGTGCCAGCAGCTATCAGGGGAAGAATTCACCCCTCCACTTT.

The chain recombines TRBV28 with TRBJ1-2; the D gene is possibly TRBD1 (6 bases). The V end lost 8 bases, the J end lost 2 bases, and 12 bases lay between the germline ends. CDR1 MDHEN and CDR2 SYDVKM come from the germline V gene. The CDR3 is 13 amino acids. CDR3 nucleotides: TGTGCCAGCCAACCAGGGACAAACTATGGCTACACCTTC. Translation gives CASQPGTNYGYTF.

CDR3 DNA: TGTGCCAGCAGCCCCGGGACTAGCGGGAGGGATGAGCAGTTCTTC. The encoded protein is CASSPGTSGRDEQFF. The chain has TRBV7-9 and TRBJ2-1, with 16 bases aligning to TRBD2. CDR3 length: 15 residues. V was pared by 5 bases and J by 8 bases, with 3 bases of the junction left unmatched. Germline V gene data show CDR1 as SEHNR and CDR2 as FQNEAQ (reference sequence).

The V gene is TRBV7-7, the J gene TRBJ2-1; perhaps TRBD2 as D (5 bases). There are 15 residues in the CDR3. The germline V gene has CDR1 SSHAT and CDR2 FNYEAQ (reference sequence). The CDR3 sequence: CASSPGRAPSNEQFF. The CDR3 DNA is TGTGCTAGTTCGCCGGGAAGGGCCCCCTCCAATGAGCAGTTCTTC.

The chain uses TRBV6-1 and TRBJ1-1, with TRBD1 identical over 8 bases. The V and J ends lost 8 bases and 5 bases, in that order; junction bases with no gene match: 10. Germline V gene sequence: CDR1 MNHNS, CDR2 SASEGT. The CDR3 is 14 residues long. In nucleotides, the CDR3 is TGTGCCAGCGCCGAGGCAGGGGGCATTACTGAAGCTTTCTTT. Residues: CASAEAGGITEAFF.

The J gene is TRBJ2-2, the V gene TRBV27; D gene unclear. The germline V and J ends were trimmed by 6 bases and 5 bases, with 13 bases remaining between them. Per germline, CDR1 MNHEY and CDR2 SMNVEV (reference sequence). The CDR3 has 14 amino acids. This chain's CDR3 is CASSTIMPTGELFF. CDR3 nucleotides: TGTGCCAGCAGCACTATCATGCCAACCGGGGAGCTGTTTTTT.

The chain joins TRBV19 to TRBJ1-1, with 7 positions matching TRBD1. Germline V gene sequence: CDR1 LNHDA, CDR2 SQIVND (reference sequence). V shed 6 bases, J shed 1 base, and the junction held 8 bases outside the gene matches. The CDR3 covers 15 residues. CDR3 amino acids: CASRTGFYGNTEAFF. The CDR3 DNA sequence: TGTGCCAGTAGGACAGGGTTTTATGGGAACACTGAAGCTTTCTTT.

This clone was recorded once. The chain employs TRBV19 and TRBJ1-1; D is undetermined. V was cut by 9 bases and J by 3 bases, with 17 bases left in between. Germline CDR1 LNHDA, CDR2 SQIVND (reference sequence). CDR3 length: 14 amino acids. The CDR3 reads CASAPYKEHTEAFF. DNA of the CDR3: TGTGCCAGCGCCCCCTACAAGGAGCACACTGAAGCTTTCTTT. Combining the CDR3 with reference TRBV19 and TRBJ1-1 gives the whole variable domain DGGITQSPKYLFRKEGQNVTLSCEQNLNHDAMYWYRQDPGQGLRLIYYSQIVNDFQKGDIAEGYSVSREKKESFPLTVTSAQKNPTAFYLCASAPYKEHTEAFFGQGTRLTVV.

The V and J genes are TRBV9 and TRBJ1-1; no firm D call. This CDR3 is built from 13 residues. Germline V CDR1 and CDR2: SGDLS, YYNGEE. V shed 0 bases and J shed 4 bases, with 7 bases lying between them. For the CDR3, the DNA is TGTGCCAGCAGCGTAGATGAGGGCACTGAAGCTTTCTTT. This sequence encodes CASSVDEGTEAFF.

This rearrangement joins TRBV7-8 to TRBJ2-1, with D tentatively TRBD2 (5 bases). Germline-derived CDR1 and CDR2 are SGHVS and FQNEAQ. The CDR3 runs to 18 residues. The V end lost 0 bases, the J end lost 0 bases, and 15 bases lay between the germline ends. This CDR3 reads CASSLARATLDSYNEQFF. The CDR3 DNA reads as TGTGCCAGCAGCTTAGCGCGGGCCACCCTGGACTCCTACAATGAGCAGTTCTTC.

This clone was counted a few times. This chain connects TRBV4-3 to TRBJ2-5; 11 bases align to TRBD2. This CDR3 region has 16 residues. Germline assignment: CDR1 LGHNA and CDR2 YSLEER. Trimming took 2 bases from V and 3 from J; bases not matched to a gene: 5. CDR3 bases: TGCGCCAGCAGCCAAACTATAGCGGGAGGGGAAGAGACCCAGTACTTC. It translates to CASSQTIAGGEETQYF.

This chain uses TRBV14 with TRBJ2-1; D gene uncertain. CDR1 and CDR2 from the germline V gene are SGHDN and FVKESK. V lost 2 bases and J 5 bases, leaving 10 bases between the germline ends. CDR3 length: 14 residues. CDR3 coding DNA: TGTGCCAGCAGCCAACTAGGAATGAACAATGAGCAGTTCTTC. This sequence encodes CASSQLGMNNEQFF. Variable domain in full (rest from reference TRBV14 and TRBJ2-1): EAGVTQFPSHSVIEKGQTVTLRCDPISGHDNLYWYRRVMGKEIKFLLHFVKESKQDESGMPNNRFLAERTGGTYSTLKVQPAELEDSGVYFCASSQLGMNNEQFFGPGTRLTVL.

This clone has only a few counts. The V and J genes are TRBV18 and TRBJ2-5, with unresolved D. Germline V gives CDR1 KGHSH, CDR2 LQKENI. V was clipped by 3 bases and J by 2 bases, with 10 bases between them. This CDR3 is built from 14 residues. The CDR3 loop reads CASSPRPGQETQYF. In DNA form, the CDR3 reads TGTGCCAGCTCACCCCGGCCGGGTCAAGAGACCCAGTACTTC.